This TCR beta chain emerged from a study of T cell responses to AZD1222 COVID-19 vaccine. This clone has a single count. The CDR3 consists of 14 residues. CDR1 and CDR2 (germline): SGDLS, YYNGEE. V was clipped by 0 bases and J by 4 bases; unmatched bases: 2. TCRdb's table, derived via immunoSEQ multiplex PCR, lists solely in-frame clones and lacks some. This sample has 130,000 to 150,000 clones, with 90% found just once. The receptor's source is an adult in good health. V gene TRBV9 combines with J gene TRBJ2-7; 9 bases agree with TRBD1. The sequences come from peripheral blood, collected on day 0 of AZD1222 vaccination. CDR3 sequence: CASSVDRGRYEQYF. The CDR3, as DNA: TGTGCCAGCAGCGTAGACAGGGGGCGTTACGAGCAGTACTTC.